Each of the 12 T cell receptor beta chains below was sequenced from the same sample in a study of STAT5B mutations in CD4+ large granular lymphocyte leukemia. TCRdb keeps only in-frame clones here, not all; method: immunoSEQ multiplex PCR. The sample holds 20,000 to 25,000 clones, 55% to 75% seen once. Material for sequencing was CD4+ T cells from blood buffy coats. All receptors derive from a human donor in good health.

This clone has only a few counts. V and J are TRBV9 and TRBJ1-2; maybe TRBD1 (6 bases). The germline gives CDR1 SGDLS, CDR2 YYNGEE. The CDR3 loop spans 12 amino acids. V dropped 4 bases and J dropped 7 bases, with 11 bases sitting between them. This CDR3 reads CASSRGGGGYTF. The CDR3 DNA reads TGTGCCAGCAGCCGAGGGGGGGGTGGCTACACCTTC.

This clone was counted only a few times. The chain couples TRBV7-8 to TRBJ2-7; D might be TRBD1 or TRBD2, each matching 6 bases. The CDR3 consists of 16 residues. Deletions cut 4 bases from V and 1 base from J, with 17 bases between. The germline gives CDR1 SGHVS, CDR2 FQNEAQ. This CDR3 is CASSSPWGALSYEQYF. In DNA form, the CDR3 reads TGTGCCAGCAGCTCCCCTTGGGGGGCTCTGTCCTACGAGCAGTACTTC.

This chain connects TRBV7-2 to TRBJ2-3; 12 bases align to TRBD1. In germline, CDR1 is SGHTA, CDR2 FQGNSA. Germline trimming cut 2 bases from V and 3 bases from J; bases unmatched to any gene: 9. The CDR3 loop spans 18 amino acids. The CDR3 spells CASSLMWLGQGATDTQYF. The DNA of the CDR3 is TGTGCCAGCAGCTTAATGTGGTTGGGACAGGGGGCTACAGATACGCAGTATTTT.

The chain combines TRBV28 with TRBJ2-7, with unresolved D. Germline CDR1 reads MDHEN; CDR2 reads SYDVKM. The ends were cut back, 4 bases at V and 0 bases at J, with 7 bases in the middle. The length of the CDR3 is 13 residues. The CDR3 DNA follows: TGTGCCAGCAGTTATGCGAGCTCCTACGAGCAGTACTTC. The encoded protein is CASSYASSYEQYF.

CDR3 nucleotide sequence: TGCAGCGTTTTATCCGGGGGGGACTATGGCTACACCTTC. This translates into CSVLSGGDYGYTF. The rearrangement uses TRBV29-1 and TRBJ1-2; D may be TRBD1 (5 bases). The CDR3 spans 13 residues. Germline V CDR1 and CDR2: SQVTM, ANQGSEA. Trimming took 5 bases from V and 3 from J, leaving 13 bases between them.

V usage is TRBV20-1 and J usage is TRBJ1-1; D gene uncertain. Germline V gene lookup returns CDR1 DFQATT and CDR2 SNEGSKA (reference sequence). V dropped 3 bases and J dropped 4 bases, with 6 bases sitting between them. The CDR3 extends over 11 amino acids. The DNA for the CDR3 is TGCAGTGCTAGGGCGGCCACTGAAGCTTTCTTT. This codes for CSARAATEAFF.

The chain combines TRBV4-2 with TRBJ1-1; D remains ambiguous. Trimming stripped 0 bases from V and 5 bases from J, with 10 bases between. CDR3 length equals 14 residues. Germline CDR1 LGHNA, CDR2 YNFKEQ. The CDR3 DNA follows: TGTGCCAGCAGCCAAGAGCGGCGCGGGACTGAAGCTTTCTTT. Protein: CASSQERRGTEAFF.

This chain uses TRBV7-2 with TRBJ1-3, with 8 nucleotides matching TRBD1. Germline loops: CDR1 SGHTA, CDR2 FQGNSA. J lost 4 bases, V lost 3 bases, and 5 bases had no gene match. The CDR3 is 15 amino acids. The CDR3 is CASSFRAGGGNTIYF. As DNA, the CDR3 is TGTGCCAGCAGCTTCCGGGCAGGGGGCGGAAACACCATATATTTT.

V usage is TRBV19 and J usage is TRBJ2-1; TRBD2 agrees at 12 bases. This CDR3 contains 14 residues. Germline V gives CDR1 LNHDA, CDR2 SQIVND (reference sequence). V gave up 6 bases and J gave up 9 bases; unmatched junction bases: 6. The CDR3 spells CASSHQTSGGEQFF. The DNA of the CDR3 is TGTGCCAGTAGCCATCAGACTAGCGGGGGTGAGCAGTTCTTC.

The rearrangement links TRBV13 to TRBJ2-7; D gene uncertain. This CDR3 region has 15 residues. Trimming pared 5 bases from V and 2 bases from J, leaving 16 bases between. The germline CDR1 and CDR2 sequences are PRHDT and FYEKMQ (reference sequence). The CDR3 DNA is TGTGCCAGCAGCACCAGAACAGCAGCTACCTACGAGCAGTACTTC. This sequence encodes CASSTRTAATYEQYF.

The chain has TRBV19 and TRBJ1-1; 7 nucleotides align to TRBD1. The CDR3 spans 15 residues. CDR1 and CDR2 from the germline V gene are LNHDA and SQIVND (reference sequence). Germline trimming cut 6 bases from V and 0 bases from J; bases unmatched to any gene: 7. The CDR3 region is CASRSDRKMNTEAFF. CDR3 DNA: TGTGCCAGTAGGTCGGACAGGAAAATGAACACTGAAGCTTTCTTT. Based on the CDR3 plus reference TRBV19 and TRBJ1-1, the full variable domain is DGGITQSPKYLFRKEGQNVTLSCEQNLNHDAMYWYRQDPGQGLRLIYYSQIVNDFQKGDIAEGYSVSREKKESFPLTVTSAQKNPTAFYLCASRSDRKMNTEAFFGQGTRLTVV.

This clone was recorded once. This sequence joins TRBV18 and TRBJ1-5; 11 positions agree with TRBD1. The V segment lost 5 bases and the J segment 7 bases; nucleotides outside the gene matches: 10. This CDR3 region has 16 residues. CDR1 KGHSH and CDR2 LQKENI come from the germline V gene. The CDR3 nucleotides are TGTGCCAGCTCAGATAATGGACAGGGGGCAGGGCAGCCCCAGCATTTT. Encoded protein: CASSDNGQGAGQPQHF.